A selection of T cell receptor beta chains follows, all from one sample in a study of beta chain features in type 1 diabetes. The data were produced by immunoSEQ multiplex PCR, yet TCRdb's version contains in-frame clones alone and is incomplete. The sample contains 300,000 to 400,000 clones, approximately 13% of which appear only once. Sequences were obtained from naive CD4+ T cells from blood. These TCRs come from a woman in her late teens or twenties with type 1 diabetes. CDR3s leave out the opening cysteine and the closing phenylalanine or tryptophan. Each record gives: J gene, V gene, CDR3 length, CDR3 protein.

>TRBJ2-3|TRBV4-3|15
ASSQEGTSYGTDTQY
>TRBJ2-3|TRBV28|16
ASTTAGNRESGADTQY
>TRBJ2-7|TRBV29-1|12
SAGTSGRGYEQY
>TRBJ1-1|TRBV29-1|10
SGRQGVTEAF
>TRBJ1-2|TRBV6-1|12
ASSPTDANYGYT
>TRBJ2-1|TRBV6-1|13
ASSEVGSSYNEQF
>TRBJ1-1|TRBV29-1|10
SVDDSNTEAF
>TRBJ2-5|TRBV18|11
ASSPPEQETQY
>TRBJ1-1|TRBV5-1|12
ASSLQGQNTEAF
>TRBJ2-7|TRBV19|12
ASSMVSSSPEQY
>TRBJ2-5|TRBV15|13
ATSKGQGYQETQY
>TRBJ1-2|TRBV14|11
ASSVTQEYGYT
>TRBJ2-7|TRBV6-1|9
ASGGLYEQY
>TRBJ2-3|TRBV7-6|12
ASSLRTRTDTQY
>TRBJ2-1|TRBV4-3|14
ASSQDPSGRDNEQF
>TRBJ1-2|TRBV6-5|13
ASSYSLNGLYGYT
>TRBJ1-2|TRBV7-9|13
ASSLEWDRGYGYT
>TRBJ2-2|TRBV9|10
ASSVLPGELF
>TRBJ2-3|TRBV7-2|13
ASSVQGARTDTQY
>TRBJ1-2|TRBV5-4|11
ASSQGGGYGYT
>TRBJ2-1|TRBV5-1|13
ASSPGAGARNEQF
>TRBJ1-2|TRBV25-1|11
ASSKGQSYGYT
>TRBJ1-1|TRBV2|9
ASGGVTEAF
>TRBJ1-5|TRBV29-1|11
SVVITGNQPQH